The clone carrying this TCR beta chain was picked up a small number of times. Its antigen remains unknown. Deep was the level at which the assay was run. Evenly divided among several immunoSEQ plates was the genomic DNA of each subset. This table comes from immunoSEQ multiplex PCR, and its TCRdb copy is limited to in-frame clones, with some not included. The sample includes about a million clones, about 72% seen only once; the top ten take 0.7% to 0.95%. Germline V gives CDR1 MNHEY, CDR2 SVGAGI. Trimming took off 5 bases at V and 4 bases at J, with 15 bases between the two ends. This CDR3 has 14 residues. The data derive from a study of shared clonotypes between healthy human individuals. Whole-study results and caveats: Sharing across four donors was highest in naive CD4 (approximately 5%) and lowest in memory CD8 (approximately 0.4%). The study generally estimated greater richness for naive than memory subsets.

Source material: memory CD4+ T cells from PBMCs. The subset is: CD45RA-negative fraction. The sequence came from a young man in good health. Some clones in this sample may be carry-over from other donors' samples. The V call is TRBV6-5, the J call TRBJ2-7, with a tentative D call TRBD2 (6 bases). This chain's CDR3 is CASSPQKGRYEQYF. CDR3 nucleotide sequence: TGTGCCAGCAGTCCACAGAAAGGGAGGTACGAGCAGTACTTC.